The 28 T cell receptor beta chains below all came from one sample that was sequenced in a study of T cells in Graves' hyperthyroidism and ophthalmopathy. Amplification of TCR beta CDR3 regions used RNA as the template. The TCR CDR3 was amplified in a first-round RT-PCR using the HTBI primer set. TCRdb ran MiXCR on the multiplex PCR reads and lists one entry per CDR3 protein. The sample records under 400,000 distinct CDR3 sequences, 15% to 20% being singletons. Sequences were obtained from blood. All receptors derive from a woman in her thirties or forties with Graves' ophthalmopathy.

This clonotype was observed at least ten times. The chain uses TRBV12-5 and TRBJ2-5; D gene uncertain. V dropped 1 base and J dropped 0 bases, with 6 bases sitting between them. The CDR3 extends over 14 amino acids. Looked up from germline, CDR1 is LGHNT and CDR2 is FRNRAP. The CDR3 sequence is CASGLGLHQETQYF. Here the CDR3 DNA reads TGTGCTAGTGGTTTGGGACTGCACCAAGAGACCCAGTACTTC.

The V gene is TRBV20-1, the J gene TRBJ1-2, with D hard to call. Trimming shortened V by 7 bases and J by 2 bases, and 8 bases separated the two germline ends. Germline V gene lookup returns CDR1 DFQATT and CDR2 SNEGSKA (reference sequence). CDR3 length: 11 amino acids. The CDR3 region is CSGTDNYGYTF. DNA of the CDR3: TGCAGTGGGACCGACAACTATGGCTACACCTTC.

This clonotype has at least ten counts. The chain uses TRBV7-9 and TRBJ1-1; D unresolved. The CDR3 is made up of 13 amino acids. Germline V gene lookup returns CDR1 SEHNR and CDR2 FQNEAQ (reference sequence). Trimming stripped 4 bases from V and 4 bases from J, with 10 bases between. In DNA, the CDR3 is TGTGCCAGCAGCTCGATAAGGGCCACTGAAGCTTTCTTT. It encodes CASSSIRATEAFF. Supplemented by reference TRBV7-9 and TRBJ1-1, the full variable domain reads DTGVSQNPRHKITKRGQNVTFRCDPISEHNRLYWYRQTLGQGPEFLTYFQNEAQLEKSRLLSDRFSAERPKGSFSTLEIQRTEQGDSAMYLCASSSIRATEAFFGQGTRLTVV.

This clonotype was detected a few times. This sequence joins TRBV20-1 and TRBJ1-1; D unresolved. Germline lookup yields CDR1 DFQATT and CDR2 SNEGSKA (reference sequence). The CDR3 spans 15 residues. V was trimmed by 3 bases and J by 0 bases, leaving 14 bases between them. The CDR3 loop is CSARVDGRMNTEAFF. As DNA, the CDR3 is TGCAGTGCTAGGGTAGACGGACGGATGAACACTGAAGCTTTCTTT.

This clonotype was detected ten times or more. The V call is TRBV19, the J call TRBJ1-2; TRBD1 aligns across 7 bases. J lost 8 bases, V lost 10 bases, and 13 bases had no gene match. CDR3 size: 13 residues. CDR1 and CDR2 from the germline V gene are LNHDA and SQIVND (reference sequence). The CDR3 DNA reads TGTGCCACCGCGATGGACAGGATCGAGGGCTACACCTTC. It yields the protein CATAMDRIEGYTF.

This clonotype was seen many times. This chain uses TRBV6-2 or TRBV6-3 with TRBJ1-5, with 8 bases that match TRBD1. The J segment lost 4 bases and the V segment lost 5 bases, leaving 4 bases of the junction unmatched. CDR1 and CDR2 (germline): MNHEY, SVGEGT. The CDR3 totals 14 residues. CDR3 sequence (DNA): TGTGCCAGCAGTCAGGGACAGGTAAATCAGCCCCAGCATTTT. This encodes CASSQGQVNQPQHF.

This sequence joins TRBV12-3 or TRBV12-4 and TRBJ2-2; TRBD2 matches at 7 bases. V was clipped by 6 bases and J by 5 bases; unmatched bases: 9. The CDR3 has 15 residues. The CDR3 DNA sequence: TGTGCCAGCAGCATAGCGGGCCGAGGGACCGGGGAGCTGTTTTTT. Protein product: CASSIAGRGTGELFF.

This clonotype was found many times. The CDR3 nucleotides read TGTGCCAGCAGCGTGGACAGGAACTATGGCTACACCTTC. It translates to CASSVDRNYGYTF. The V call is TRBV6-5, the J call TRBJ1-2; 7 bases agree with TRBD1. The length of the CDR3 is 13 residues. Germline V CDR1 and CDR2: MNHEY, SVGAGI. V lost 6 bases, J lost 2 bases, and 3 bases stayed unmatched.

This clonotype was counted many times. The CDR3: CASSPGGYGYTF. The DNA for the CDR3 is TGTGCCAGCAGCCCGGGCGGCTATGGCTACACCTTC. J is TRBJ1-2 and V is TRBV7-2; D remains ambiguous. V dropped 5 bases and J dropped 4 bases, with 8 bases sitting between them. In germline, CDR1 is SGHTA, CDR2 FQGNSA. The CDR3 has 12 amino acids.

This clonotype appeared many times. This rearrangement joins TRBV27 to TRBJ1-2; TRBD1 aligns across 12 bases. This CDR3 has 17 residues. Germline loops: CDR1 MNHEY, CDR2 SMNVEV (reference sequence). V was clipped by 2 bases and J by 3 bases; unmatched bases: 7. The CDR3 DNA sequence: TGTGCCAGCAGTTTACACCGGGACAGGGGGCTGGACTATGGCTACACCTTC. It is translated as CASSLHRDRGLDYGYTF.

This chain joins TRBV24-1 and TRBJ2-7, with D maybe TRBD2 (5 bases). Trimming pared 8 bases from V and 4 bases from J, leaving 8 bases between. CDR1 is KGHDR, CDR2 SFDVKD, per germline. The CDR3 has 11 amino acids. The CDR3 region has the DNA TGTGCCACCATGGCGGGTTACGAGCAGTACTTC. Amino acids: CATMAGYEQYF.

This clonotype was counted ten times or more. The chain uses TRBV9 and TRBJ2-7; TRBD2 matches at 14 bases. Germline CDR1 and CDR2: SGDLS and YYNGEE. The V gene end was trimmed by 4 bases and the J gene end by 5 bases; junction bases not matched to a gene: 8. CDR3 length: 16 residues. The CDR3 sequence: CASSRGLAGGGDEQYF. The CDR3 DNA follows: TGTGCCAGCAGCCGTGGACTAGCGGGAGGTGGTGACGAGCAGTACTTC.

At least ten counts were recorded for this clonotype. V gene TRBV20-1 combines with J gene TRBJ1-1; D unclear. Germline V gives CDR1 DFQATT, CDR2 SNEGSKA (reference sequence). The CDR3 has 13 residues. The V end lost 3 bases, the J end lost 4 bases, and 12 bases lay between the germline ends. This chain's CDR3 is CSASLGRGTEAFF. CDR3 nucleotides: TGCAGTGCTAGTCTCGGACGTGGCACTGAAGCTTTCTTT.

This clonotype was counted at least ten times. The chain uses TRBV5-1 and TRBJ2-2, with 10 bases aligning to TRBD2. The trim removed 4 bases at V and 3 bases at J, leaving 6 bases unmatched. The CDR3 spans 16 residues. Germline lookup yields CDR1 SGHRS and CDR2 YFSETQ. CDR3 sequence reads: CASSPSSGSYTGELFF. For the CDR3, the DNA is TGCGCCAGCAGCCCTTCTAGCGGGAGTTACACCGGGGAGCTGTTTTTT.

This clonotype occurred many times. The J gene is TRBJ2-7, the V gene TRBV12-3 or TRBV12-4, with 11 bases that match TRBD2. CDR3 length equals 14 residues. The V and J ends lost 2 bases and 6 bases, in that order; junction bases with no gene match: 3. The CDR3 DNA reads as TGTGCCAGCAGTTTAACTAGCGGGAGCGTCGAGCAGTACTTC. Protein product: CASSLTSGSVEQYF.

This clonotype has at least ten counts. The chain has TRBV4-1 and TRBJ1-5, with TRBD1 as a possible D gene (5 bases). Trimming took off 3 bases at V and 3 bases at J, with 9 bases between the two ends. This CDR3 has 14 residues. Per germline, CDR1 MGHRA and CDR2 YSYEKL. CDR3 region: CASSHIQDNQPQHF. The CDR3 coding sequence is TGCGCCAGCAGCCACATACAGGACAATCAGCCCCAGCATTTT.

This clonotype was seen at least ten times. Here the CDR3 reads CASSISQGYEQYF. For the CDR3, the DNA is TGTGCCAGCAGTATATCACAGGGGTACGAGCAGTACTTC. The rearrangement links TRBV12-3 or TRBV12-4 to TRBJ2-7, with TRBD1 matching over 7 bases. The ends lost 5 bases at V and 4 bases at J; junction bases unmatched: 5. The CDR3 runs to 13 residues.

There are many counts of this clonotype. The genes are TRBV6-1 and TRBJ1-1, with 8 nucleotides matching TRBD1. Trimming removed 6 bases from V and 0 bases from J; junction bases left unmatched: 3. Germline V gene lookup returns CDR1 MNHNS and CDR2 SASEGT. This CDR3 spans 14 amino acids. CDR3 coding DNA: TGTGCCAGCAGGCTGGACAGGGTGAACACTGAAGCTTTCTTT. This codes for CASRLDRVNTEAFF.

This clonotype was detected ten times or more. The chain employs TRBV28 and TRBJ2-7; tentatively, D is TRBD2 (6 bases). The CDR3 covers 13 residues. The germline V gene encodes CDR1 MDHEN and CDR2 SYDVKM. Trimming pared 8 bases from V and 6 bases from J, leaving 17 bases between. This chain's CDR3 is CASRPRGTGEQYF. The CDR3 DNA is TGTGCCAGCCGACCCCGAGGGACTGGCGAGCAGTACTTC.

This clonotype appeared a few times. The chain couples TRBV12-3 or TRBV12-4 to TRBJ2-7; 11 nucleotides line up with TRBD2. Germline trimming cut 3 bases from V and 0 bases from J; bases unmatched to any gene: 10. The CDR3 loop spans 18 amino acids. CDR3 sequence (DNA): TGTGCCAGCAGTTTTATCGGGAGACTAGCGGGACGCTCCTACGAGCAGTACTTC. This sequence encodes CASSFIGRLAGRSYEQYF.

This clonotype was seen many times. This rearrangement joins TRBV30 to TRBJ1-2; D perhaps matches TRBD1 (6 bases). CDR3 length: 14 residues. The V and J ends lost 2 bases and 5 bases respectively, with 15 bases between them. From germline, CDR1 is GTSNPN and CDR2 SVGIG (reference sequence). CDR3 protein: CAWSRRGEVYGYTF. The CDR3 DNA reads TGTGCCTGGAGTAGGAGGGGGGAAGTTTATGGCTACACCTTC.

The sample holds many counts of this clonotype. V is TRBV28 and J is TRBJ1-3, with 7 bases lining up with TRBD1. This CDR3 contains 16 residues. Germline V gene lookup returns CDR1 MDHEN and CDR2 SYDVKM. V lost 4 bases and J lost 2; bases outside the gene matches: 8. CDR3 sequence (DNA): TGTGCCAGCAGTTCTCAGGACAGGCACCCTGGAAACACCATATATTTT. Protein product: CASSSQDRHPGNTIYF.

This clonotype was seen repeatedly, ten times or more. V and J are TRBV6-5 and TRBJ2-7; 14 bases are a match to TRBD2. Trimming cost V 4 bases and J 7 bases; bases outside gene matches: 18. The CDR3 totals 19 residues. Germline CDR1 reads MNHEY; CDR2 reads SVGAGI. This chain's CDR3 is CASSSGLAGGYVLVGEQYF. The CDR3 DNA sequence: TGTGCCAGCAGTTCCGGACTAGCGGGAGGCTACGTACTGGTGGGGGAGCAGTACTTC.

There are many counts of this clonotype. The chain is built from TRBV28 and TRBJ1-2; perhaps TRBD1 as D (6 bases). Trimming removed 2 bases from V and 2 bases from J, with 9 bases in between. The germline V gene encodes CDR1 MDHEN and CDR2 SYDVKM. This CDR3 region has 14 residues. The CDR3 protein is CASSLDRTNYGYTF. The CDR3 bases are TGTGCCAGCAGTTTAGACAGGACCAACTATGGCTACACCTTC.

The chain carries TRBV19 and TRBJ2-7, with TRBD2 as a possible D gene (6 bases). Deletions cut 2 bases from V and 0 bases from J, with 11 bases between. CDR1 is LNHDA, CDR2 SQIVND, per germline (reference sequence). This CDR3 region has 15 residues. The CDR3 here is CASSINPGLSYEQYF. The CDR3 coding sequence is TGTGCCAGTAGTATAAATCCGGGACTCTCCTACGAGCAGTACTTC.

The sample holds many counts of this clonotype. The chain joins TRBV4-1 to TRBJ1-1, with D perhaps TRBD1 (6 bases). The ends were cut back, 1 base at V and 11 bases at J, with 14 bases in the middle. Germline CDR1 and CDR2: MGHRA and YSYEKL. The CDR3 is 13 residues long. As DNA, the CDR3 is TGCGCCAGCAGCCAAGGAGGGGGACAAAAGGCTTTCTTT. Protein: CASSQGGGQKAFF.

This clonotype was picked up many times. The CDR3 nucleotides read TGTGCCAGCAGTAAGACAGAGAACACTGAAGCTTTCTTT. It yields the protein CASSKTENTEAFF. This rearrangement joins TRBV6-2 or TRBV6-3 to TRBJ1-1, with a possible D match to TRBD1 (5 bases). The CDR3 has 13 residues. Trimming shortened V by 5 bases and J by 1 base, and 8 bases separated the two germline ends. CDR1 is MNHEY and CDR2 is SVGEGT in the germline V gene.

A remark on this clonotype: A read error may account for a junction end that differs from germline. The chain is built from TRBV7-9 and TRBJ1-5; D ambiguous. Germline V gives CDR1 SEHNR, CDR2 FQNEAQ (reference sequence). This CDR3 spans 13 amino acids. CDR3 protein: CAGSLDTGQPQHF. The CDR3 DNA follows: TGTGCCGGCAGCTTAGACACCGGTCAGCCCCAGCATTTT.